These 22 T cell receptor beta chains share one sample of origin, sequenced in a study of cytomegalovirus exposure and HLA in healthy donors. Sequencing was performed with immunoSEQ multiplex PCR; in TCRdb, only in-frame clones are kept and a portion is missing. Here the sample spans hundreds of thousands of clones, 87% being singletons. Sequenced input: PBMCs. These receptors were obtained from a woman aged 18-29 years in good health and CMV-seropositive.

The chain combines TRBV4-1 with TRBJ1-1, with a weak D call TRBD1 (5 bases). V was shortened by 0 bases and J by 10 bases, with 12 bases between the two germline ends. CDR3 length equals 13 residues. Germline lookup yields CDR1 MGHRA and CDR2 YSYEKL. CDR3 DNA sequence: TGCGCCAGCAGCCAAGAACCGGGGGTGGGAGCTTTCTTT. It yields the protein CASSQEPGVGAFF.

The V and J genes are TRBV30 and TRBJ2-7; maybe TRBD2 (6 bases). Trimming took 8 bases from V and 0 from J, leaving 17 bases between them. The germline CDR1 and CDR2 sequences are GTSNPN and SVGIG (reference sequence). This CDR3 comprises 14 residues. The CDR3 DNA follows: TGTGCCGGAGATAGCGGTTATCTCTCCTACGAGCAGTACTTC. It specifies CAGDSGYLSYEQYF. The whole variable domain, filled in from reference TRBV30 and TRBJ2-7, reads SQTIHQWPATLVQPVGSPLSLECTVEGTSNPNLYWYRQAAGRGLQLLFYSVGIGQISSEVPQNLSASRPQDRQFILSSKKLLLSDSGFYLCAGDSGYLSYEQYFGPGTRLTVT.

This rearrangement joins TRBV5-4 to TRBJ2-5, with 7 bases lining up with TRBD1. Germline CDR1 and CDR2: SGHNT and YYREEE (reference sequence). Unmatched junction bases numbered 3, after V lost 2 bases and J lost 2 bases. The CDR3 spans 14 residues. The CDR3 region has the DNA TGTGCCAGCAGCTTTCAACAGGGGCAAGAGACCCAGTACTTC. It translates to CASSFQQGQETQYF.

CDR3 DNA: TGTGCCAGCACTAATTACGAGGGCGCGCCGGGAGGCTACACCTTC. Its translation: CASTNYEGAPGGYTF. V is TRBV27 and J is TRBJ1-2; no clear D. This CDR3 spans 15 amino acids. V gave up 7 bases and J gave up 8 bases, with 23 bases separating them. Germline loops: CDR1 MNHEY, CDR2 SMNVEV (reference sequence).

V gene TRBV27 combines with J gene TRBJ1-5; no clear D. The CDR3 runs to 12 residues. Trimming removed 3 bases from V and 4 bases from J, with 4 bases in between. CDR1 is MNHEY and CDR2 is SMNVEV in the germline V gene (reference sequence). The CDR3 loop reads CASSFTNQPQHF. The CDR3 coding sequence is TGTGCCAGCAGTTTTACTAATCAGCCCCAGCATTTT.

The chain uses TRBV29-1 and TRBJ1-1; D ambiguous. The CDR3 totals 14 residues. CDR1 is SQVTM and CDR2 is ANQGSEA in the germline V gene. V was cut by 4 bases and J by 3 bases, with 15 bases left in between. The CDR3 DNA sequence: TGCAGCGTTGTTAGGCAAGGGAGATACACTGAAGCTTTCTTT. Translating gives CSVVRQGRYTEAFF.

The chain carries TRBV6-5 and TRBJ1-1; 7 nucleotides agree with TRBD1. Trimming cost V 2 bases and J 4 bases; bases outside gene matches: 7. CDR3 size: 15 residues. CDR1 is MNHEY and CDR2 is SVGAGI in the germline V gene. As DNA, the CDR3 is TGTGCCAGCAGTTACGCTGACAGGGTGGTCACTGAAGCTTTCTTT. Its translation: CASSYADRVVTEAFF.

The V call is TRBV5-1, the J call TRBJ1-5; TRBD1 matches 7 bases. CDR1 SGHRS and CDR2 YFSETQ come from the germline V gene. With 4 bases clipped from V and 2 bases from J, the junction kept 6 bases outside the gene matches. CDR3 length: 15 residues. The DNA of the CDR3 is TGCGCCAGCAGCATAACAGGGGCAGGCAATCAGCCCCAGCATTTT. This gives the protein CASSITGAGNQPQHF.

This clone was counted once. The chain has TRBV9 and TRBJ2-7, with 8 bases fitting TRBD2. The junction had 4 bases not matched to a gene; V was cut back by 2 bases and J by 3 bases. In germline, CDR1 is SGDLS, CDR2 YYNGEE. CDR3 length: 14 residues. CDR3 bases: TGTGCCAGCAGCGTTGGTAGCGGGGACTACGAGCAGTACTTC. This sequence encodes CASSVGSGDYEQYF.

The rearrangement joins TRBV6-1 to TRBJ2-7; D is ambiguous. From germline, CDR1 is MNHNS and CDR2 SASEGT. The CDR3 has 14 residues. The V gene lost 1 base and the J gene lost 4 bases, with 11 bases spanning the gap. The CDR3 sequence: CASSEGSTWYEQYF. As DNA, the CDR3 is TGTGCCAGCAGTGAAGGTAGCACTTGGTACGAGCAGTACTTC.

CDR3 sequence reads: CASSVEFEFPRNQPQHF. The CDR3, as DNA: TGTGCCAGCAGCGTAGAATTCGAGTTCCCTCGCAATCAGCCCCAGCATTTT. The V call is TRBV9, the J call TRBJ1-5; D remains unclear. Trimming left V 0 bases short and J 2 bases short, with 15 bases between. CDR1 SGDLS and CDR2 YYNGEE come from the germline V gene. This CDR3 has 17 amino acids.

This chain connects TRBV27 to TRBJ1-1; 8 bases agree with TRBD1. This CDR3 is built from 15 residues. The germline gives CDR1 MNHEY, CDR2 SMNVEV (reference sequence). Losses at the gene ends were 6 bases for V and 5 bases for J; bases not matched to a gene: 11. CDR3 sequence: CASSEFTGGKTEAFF. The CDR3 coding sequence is TGTGCCAGCAGCGAATTCACAGGGGGTAAAACTGAAGCTTTCTTT.

CDR3 coding DNA: TGCGCCAGCAGCTTGGGTCCGGGAATGCATGAAAAACTGTTTTTT. Translated: CASSLGPGMHEKLFF. This chain joins TRBV5-1 and TRBJ1-4; D is ambiguous. V lost 0 bases and J 6 bases, leaving 12 bases between the germline ends. From germline, CDR1 is SGHRS and CDR2 YFSETQ. This CDR3 comprises 15 residues.

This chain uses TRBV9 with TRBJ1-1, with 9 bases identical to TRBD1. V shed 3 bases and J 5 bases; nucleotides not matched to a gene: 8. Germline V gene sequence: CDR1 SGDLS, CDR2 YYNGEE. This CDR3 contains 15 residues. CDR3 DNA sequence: TGTGCCAGCAGCGCCCTACAGGGGGCTGGGACTGAAGCTTTCTTT. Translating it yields CASSALQGAGTEAFF.

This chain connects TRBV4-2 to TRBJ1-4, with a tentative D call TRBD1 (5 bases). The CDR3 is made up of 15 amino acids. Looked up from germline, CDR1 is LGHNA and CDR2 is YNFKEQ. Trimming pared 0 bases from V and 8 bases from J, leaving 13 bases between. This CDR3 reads CASSQDAVRQEKLFF. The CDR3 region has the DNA TGTGCCAGCAGCCAAGATGCGGTTAGACAGGAAAAACTGTTTTTT.

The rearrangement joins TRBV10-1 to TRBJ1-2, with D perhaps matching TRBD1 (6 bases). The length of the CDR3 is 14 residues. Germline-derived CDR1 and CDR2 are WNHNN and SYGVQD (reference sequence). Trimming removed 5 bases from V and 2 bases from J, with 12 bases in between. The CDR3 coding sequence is TGCGCCAGCAGTCCGGACAGAACGAACTATGGCTACACCTTC. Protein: CASSPDRTNYGYTF.

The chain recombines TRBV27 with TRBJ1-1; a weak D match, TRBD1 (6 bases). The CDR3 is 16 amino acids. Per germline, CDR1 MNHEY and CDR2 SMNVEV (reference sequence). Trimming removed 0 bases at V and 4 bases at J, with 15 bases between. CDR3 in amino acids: CASSLSSGHSFTEAFF. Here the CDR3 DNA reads TGTGCCAGCAGTTTATCGTCGGGACATAGTTTCACTGAAGCTTTCTTT.

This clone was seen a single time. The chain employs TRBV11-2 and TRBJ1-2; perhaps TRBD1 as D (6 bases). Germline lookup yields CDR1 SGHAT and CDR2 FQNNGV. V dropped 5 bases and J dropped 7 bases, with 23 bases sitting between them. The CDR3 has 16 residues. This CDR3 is CASSEYHPRTARGYTF. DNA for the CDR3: TGTGCCAGCAGCGAGTATCACCCCCGGACAGCGCGTGGCTACACCTTC.

CDR3: CASSPGQGYEQYF. DNA of the CDR3: TGTGCCAGCAGCCCAGGACAGGGGTACGAGCAGTACTTC. V and J are TRBV9 and TRBJ2-7, with 9 bases matching TRBD1. Germline V gene sequence: CDR1 SGDLS, CDR2 YYNGEE. V was pared by 4 bases and J by 4 bases, with 3 bases of the junction left unmatched. The CDR3 loop spans 13 amino acids.

CDR3 sequence: CASSLVGRYEQYF. CDR3 in DNA: TGCGCCAGCAGCTTGGTCGGGAGATACGAGCAGTACTTC. V and J are TRBV5-1 and TRBJ2-7; D might be TRBD2 (6 bases). CDR1 is SGHRS, CDR2 YFSETQ, per germline. The V gene lost 0 bases and the J gene lost 4 bases, with 8 bases spanning the gap. This CDR3 has 13 amino acids.

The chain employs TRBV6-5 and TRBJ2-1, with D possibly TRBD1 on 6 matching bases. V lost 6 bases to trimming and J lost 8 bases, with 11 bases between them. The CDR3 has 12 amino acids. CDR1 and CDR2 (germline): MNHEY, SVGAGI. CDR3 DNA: TGTGCCAGCAGCCCTCAGGGGCATGAGCAGTTCTTC. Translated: CASSPQGHEQFF.

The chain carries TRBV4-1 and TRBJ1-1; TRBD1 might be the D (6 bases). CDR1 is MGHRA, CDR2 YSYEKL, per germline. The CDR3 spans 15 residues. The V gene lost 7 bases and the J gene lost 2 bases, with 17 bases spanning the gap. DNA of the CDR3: TGCGCCAGCACAATGGGGGACACCGTAAACACTGAAGCTTTCTTT. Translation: CASTMGDTVNTEAFF.